The TCR beta chain described here comes from a study of monozygotic twins with inflammatory bowel disease. General study points: For IBD patients, clonotypes shared with others were fewer than for healthy twins, especially with disease activity.

In the case of this clonotype: Antigen specificity is unknown.

Across eight separate reactions for each sample, cDNA was made. Template switching appended UMIs that held a 6-nucleotide sample barcode. Reprocessing the 5' RACE reads, TCRdb reports a single entry for every CDR3 protein and omits DNA. The repertoire shows approximately 420,000 distinct CDR3 sequences; the top ten hold 2% to 2.5%. This receptor was identified in a human donor with ulcerative colitis or Crohn's disease, or a healthy co-twin of an affected twin (not recorded which). The sequencing input was blood.

The CDR3 here is CAWRAHGTANTGELFF. V is TRBV30 and J is TRBJ2-2; checking the TCRdb D call of TRBD1 is not possible without DNA. Germline CDR1 and CDR2: GTSNPN and SVGIG (reference sequence). The CDR3 covers 16 residues.